The present T cell receptor (beta chain) was sequenced within a study of long-term antiretroviral therapy in people with HIV. This CDR3 is built from 14 residues. Per germline, CDR1 WNHNN and CDR2 SYGVQD (reference sequence). The V end lost 3 bases, the J end lost 3 bases, and 9 bases lay between the germline ends. This clone occurred a few times. Run at survey level, the immunoSEQ assay was version v3.0. Some clones are missing from TCRdb's copy, which holds only in-frame ones; the method was immunoSEQ multiplex PCR. The sample lists approximately 16,000 clones; 75% to 85% were seen once. The sample in question was unsorted PBMCs, obtained 2.1 years after starting antiretroviral therapy. The sequence derives from a man aged 35-49 years with HIV. V gene TRBV10-1 combines with J gene TRBJ1-3; D unclear. Written as DNA, the CDR3 is TGCGCCAGCAGTGATGGACTAGGTGGAAACACCATATATTTT. Amino acids: CASSDGLGGNTIYF.